A single sample gave rise to the 29 T cell receptor beta chains below, sequenced in a study of vaccination and CD4 T cells after COVID-19. These receptors lack a known antigen. Cultured CD4+ T cells had their DNA profiled by the Oncomine TCR Beta short-read assay. Each CDR3 protein is one row after TCRdb ran MiXCR on the PCR reads. Among about 24,000 distinct CDR3 sequences, under 50% were seen once, and the ten largest hold about 4.3%. Time point in this sample: late sampling 161 to 241 days after vaccination in a few convalescent patients. Treatment defined: 10-day PBMC culture with coronavirus spike peptide pools or control peptides (ViraFEST assay). Source: CD4+ T cells from blood, cultured in vitro, taken about 7 months after SARS-CoV-2 vaccination. Receptor source: a human donor who had recovered from COVID-19.

This clonotype has a handful of counts. The chain links TRBV7-2 to TRBJ1-5; D ambiguous. The germline V gene encodes CDR1 SGHTA and CDR2 FQGNSA. This CDR3 is built from 15 residues. V was cut by 2 bases and J by 0 bases, with 8 bases left in between. CDR3 DNA: TGTGCCAGCAGCTTATATTCCACTAGCAATCAGCCCCAGCATTTT. This sequence encodes CASSLYSTSNQPQHF.

The genes are TRBV6-1 and TRBJ2-7; 9 bases align to TRBD1. V lost 6 bases to trimming and J lost 3 bases; unmatched junction nucleotides: 3. The CDR3 sequence is 13 residues long. CDR1 and CDR2 (germline): MNHNS, SASEGT. CDR3 sequence (DNA): TGTGCCAGCAGGAAGGGACAGGGCTACGAGCAGTACTTC. It is translated as CASRKGQGYEQYF.

This clonotype occurred a few times. The chain has TRBV15 and TRBJ1-2; D gene unclear. The CDR3 spans 12 residues. CDR1 LNHNV and CDR2 YYDKDF come from the germline V gene (reference sequence). Trimming shortened V by 0 bases and J by 6 bases, and 5 bases separated the two germline ends. The CDR3 loop reads CATSRDRNGYTF. The CDR3 region has the DNA TGTGCCACCAGCAGAGATCGAAATGGCTACACCTTC.

The chain recombines TRBV19 with TRBJ2-5; maybe TRBD2 (5 bases). Per germline, CDR1 LNHDA and CDR2 SQIVND (reference sequence). CDR3 length equals 14 residues. Trimming removed 3 bases from V and 4 bases from J, with 12 bases in between. The CDR3 DNA reads as TGTGCCAGTAGTATTGTGGGAGTGCTAGAGACCCAGTACTTC. Protein: CASSIVGVLETQYF.

This clonotype was observed a handful of times. The chain recombines TRBV6-5 with TRBJ1-5; the match to TRBD1 covers 7 bases. With V trimmed by 2 bases and J by 1 base, 5 bases remained unmatched. The CDR3 extends over 16 amino acids. Germline values: CDR1 MNHEY, CDR2 SVGAGI. The CDR3 spells CASSYTRQGSNQPQHF. The CDR3 bases are TGTGCCAGCAGTTACACGAGACAGGGAAGCAATCAGCCCCAGCATTTT.

V gene TRBV20-1 combines with J gene TRBJ2-1; 11 nucleotides match TRBD2. The CDR3 is 15 residues long. CDR1 and CDR2 from the germline V gene are DFQATT and SNEGSKA (reference sequence). Trimming at V came to 0 bases and at J to 8 bases, leaving 6 bases not matched to a gene. The CDR3 is CSARDPTSGRDEQFF. The CDR3 bases are TGCAGTGCTAGAGATCCCACTAGCGGGAGAGATGAGCAGTTCTTC.

The chain couples TRBV7-9 to TRBJ2-5; 10 nucleotides align to TRBD2. The V segment lost 2 bases and the J segment 3 bases; nucleotides outside the gene matches: 0. Germline V gene sequence: CDR1 SEHNR, CDR2 FQNEAQ (reference sequence). This CDR3 has 14 residues. The CDR3 DNA sequence: TGTGCCAGCAGCTTACTAGCGGGGGAAGAGACCCAGTACTTC. It specifies CASSLLAGEETQYF.

This chain connects TRBV19 to TRBJ1-5; 7 bases are a match to TRBD1. V shed 4 bases and J 3 bases; nucleotides not matched to a gene: 6. The germline V gene encodes CDR1 LNHDA and CDR2 SQIVND (reference sequence). CDR3 length equals 15 residues. CDR3 residues: CASSRFGTVNQPQHF. The DNA of the CDR3 is TGTGCCAGTAGTAGGTTCGGGACAGTCAATCAGCCCCAGCATTTT.

This chain joins TRBV7-2 and TRBJ2-7, with D perhaps matching TRBD1 (5 bases). The CDR3 consists of 15 residues. Trimming removed 6 bases at V and 2 bases at J, with 17 bases between. CDR1 SGHTA and CDR2 FQGNSA come from the germline V gene. The CDR3 DNA is TGTGCCAGCAGGCTGGGATTCAGGGTCCCCTACGAGCAGTACTTC. Its translation is CASRLGFRVPYEQYF.

This clonotype appeared a single time. This chain uses TRBV6-4 with TRBJ1-5; D remains unclear. CDR3 size: 13 residues. Germline V gene data show CDR1 as MRHNA and CDR2 as SNTAGT. V was cut by 6 bases and J by 3 bases, with 9 bases left in between. The CDR3 DNA sequence: TGTGCCAGCAGAATGCGGGCCAATCAGCCCCAGCATTTT. It yields the protein CASRMRANQPQHF.

This clonotype occurred a few times. V is TRBV6-4 and J is TRBJ2-7; the D is unclear. The CDR3 is 12 amino acids. Trimming stripped 2 bases from V and 3 bases from J, with 5 bases between. The V gene's germline CDR1 is MRHNA and CDR2 SNTAGT. This CDR3 is CASSDGDYEQYF. CDR3 coding DNA: TGTGCCAGCAGTGACGGCGACTACGAGCAGTACTTC.

In this sample, this clonotype turned up a few times. The chain couples TRBV20-1 to TRBJ2-5; 9 positions agree with TRBD2. After removal of 0 bases from V and 4 bases from J, the junction contained 3 bases not matched to a gene. Germline CDR1 DFQATT, CDR2 SNEGSKA (reference sequence). The CDR3 runs to 14 residues. The CDR3 sequence is CSARDKLAGETQYF. As DNA, the CDR3 is TGCAGTGCTAGAGATAAACTAGCGGGAGAGACCCAGTACTTC.

The sample holds a few counts of this clonotype. This chain uses TRBV20-1 with TRBJ1-1, with D tentatively TRBD1 (6 bases). The CDR3 covers 14 residues. Germline CDR1 and CDR2: DFQATT and SNEGSKA (reference sequence). The V end lost 3 bases, the J end lost 4 bases, and 15 bases lay between the germline ends. The CDR3 spells CSARATGVSTEAFF. The CDR3 region has the DNA TGCAGTGCTAGGGCGACAGGTGTTAGCACTGAAGCTTTCTTT.

J is TRBJ2-5 and V is TRBV21-1; the table's D call of TRBD2 was not tested on the DNA. TRBV21-1 is a pseudogene segment. This CDR3 has 15 amino acids. CDR3 loop: CASRGTTAGGETQYF. The CDR3 region has the DNA TGTGCCAGCCGAGGGACAACGGCGGGAGGGGAGACCCAGTACTTC.

The J gene is TRBJ1-1, the V gene TRBV4-1; unclear D gene. This CDR3 comprises 16 residues. In germline, CDR1 is MGHRA, CDR2 YSYEKL. The ends were cut back, 0 bases at V and 2 bases at J, with 13 bases in the middle. The CDR3 DNA reads as TGCGCCAGCAGCCAAGATTCCTCGGCGAGAAACACTGAAGCTTTCTTT. It is translated as CASSQDSSARNTEAFF.

The genes are TRBV6-1 and TRBJ2-7, with 7 bases that match TRBD2. The CDR3 is 18 residues long. The V and J ends lost 6 bases and 2 bases, in that order; junction bases with no gene match: 19. Germline CDR1 is MNHNS and CDR2 is SASEGT. The CDR3 sequence is CASSHGGEGRYSTYEQYF. CDR3 bases: TGTGCCAGCAGCCACGGCGGGGAGGGGCGATACTCCACCTACGAGCAGTACTTC.

This chain links TRBV19 with TRBJ1-5, with D unresolved. The CDR3 is made up of 15 amino acids. The V and J ends lost 3 bases and 4 bases respectively, with 13 bases between them. Germline V gives CDR1 LNHDA, CDR2 SQIVND (reference sequence). DNA of the CDR3: TGTGCCAGTAGTATTATTTCCAGGCTAAATCAGCCCCAGCATTTT. Protein product: CASSIISRLNQPQHF.

This clonotype was recorded a few times. The V gene is TRBV6-1, the J gene TRBJ1-6, with unresolved D. Trimming stripped 6 bases from V and 0 bases from J, with 9 bases between. Germline V gene sequence: CDR1 MNHNS, CDR2 SASEGT. The CDR3 is 15 residues long. The CDR3 DNA reads TGTGCCAGCAGGGGTAGGAGCTCCTATAATTCACCCCTCCACTTT. Protein: CASRGRSSYNSPLHF.

V is TRBV27 and J is TRBJ2-7; TRBD2 matches at 10 bases. CDR3 size: 17 residues. J gave up 2 bases and V 4 bases, and 11 bases lay outside the gene matches. Germline CDR1 is MNHEY and CDR2 is SMNVEV (reference sequence). The CDR3 spells CASSSSGGAGGAYEQYF. CDR3 DNA sequence: TGTGCCAGCAGTTCCTCCGGCGGAGCGGGAGGGGCCTACGAGCAGTACTTC.

The chain joins TRBV6-4 to TRBJ2-3; D might be TRBD2 (6 bases). Trimming stripped 6 bases from V and 3 bases from J, with 16 bases between. Per germline, CDR1 MRHNA and CDR2 SNTAGT. The CDR3 has 15 amino acids. DNA of the CDR3: TGTGCCAGCAGCCTCGGGCCGGAGGGAACAGATACGCAGTATTTT. Protein: CASSLGPEGTDTQYF.

This rearrangement joins TRBV6-1 to TRBJ2-3; 12 bases agree with TRBD2. With V trimmed by 5 bases and J by 5 bases, 5 bases remained unmatched. The CDR3 length is 15 residues. Germline assignment: CDR1 MNHNS and CDR2 SASEGT. CDR3 coding DNA: TGTGCCAGCAGTCCCCGACTAGCGGGAGTAGATACGCAGTATTTT. This codes for CASSPRLAGVDTQYF.

The chain carries TRBV28 and TRBJ2-7; D uncertain. Trimming took 2 bases from V and 6 from J, leaving 8 bases between them. The CDR3 has 12 amino acids. Per the germline V gene, CDR1 is MDHEN and CDR2 is SYDVKM. The CDR3 nucleotides are TGTGCCAGCAGTTTAGGGGTGGTCGAGCAGTACTTC. Translated, it gives CASSLGVVEQYF. The variable domain in full, completed from reference TRBV28 and TRBJ2-7, reads DVKVTQSSRYLVKRTGEKVFLECVQDMDHENMFWYRQDPGLGLRLIYFSYDVKMKEKGDIPEGYSVSREKKERFSLILESASTNQTSMYLCASSLGVVEQYFGPGTRLTVT.

The V gene is TRBV6-2 or TRBV6-3, the J gene TRBJ2-5, with D perhaps TRBD1 or TRBD2 (5 bases each). This CDR3 comprises 14 residues. V lost 4 bases and J lost 5, with 14 bases in between. Germline V lookup: CDR1 MNHEY, CDR2 SVGEGT. The CDR3 DNA reads TGTGCCAGCAGTTCGTTTTCTGGGACGGAGACCCAGTACTTC. Amino acid sequence: CASSSFSGTETQYF.

V usage is TRBV27 and J usage is TRBJ2-6; no firm D call. CDR3 length: 15 residues. V dropped 4 bases and J dropped 1 base, with 8 bases sitting between them. Germline values: CDR1 MNHEY, CDR2 SMNVEV (reference sequence). CDR3: CASSSLYSGANVLTF. The CDR3 DNA follows: TGTGCCAGCAGTTCCCTCTATTCTGGGGCCAACGTCCTGACTTTC.

This clonotype was seen more than once but under ten times. The chain links TRBV28 to TRBJ2-7, with TRBD2 identical over 8 bases. The CDR3 loop spans 15 amino acids. CDR1 MDHEN and CDR2 SYDVKM come from the germline V gene. V shed 5 bases, J shed 3 bases, and the junction held 9 bases outside the gene matches. The DNA of the CDR3 is TGTGCCAGCAGTCCCCCCCCCGCGGGAGGCTACGAGCAGTACTTC. Translating it yields CASSPPPAGGYEQYF.

The CDR3 reads CASSLGGTANTEAFF. As DNA, the CDR3 is TGTGCCAGCAGCTTAGGGGGGACCGCAAACACTGAAGCTTTCTTT. The chain links TRBV7-2 to TRBJ1-1; D might be TRBD1 (5 bases). CDR3 length equals 15 residues. The ends were cut back, 1 base at V and 2 bases at J, with 11 bases in the middle. Germline CDR1 reads SGHTA; CDR2 reads FQGNSA.

The chain recombines TRBV7-9 with TRBJ2-7, with 14 bases fitting TRBD2. The CDR3 totals 17 residues. V lost 5 bases to trimming and J lost 4 bases; unmatched junction nucleotides: 10. Germline-derived CDR1 and CDR2 are SEHNR and FQNEAQ (reference sequence). CDR3 DNA: TGTGCCAGCAGCGCTTGGACTAGCGGGAGGCCGGGGTACGAGCAGTACTTC. Translation gives CASSAWTSGRPGYEQYF.

This clonotype appeared a few times. The chain combines TRBV24-1 with TRBJ1-5; maybe TRBD1 (5 bases). The V end lost 5 bases, the J end lost 3 bases, and 13 bases lay between the germline ends. The V gene's germline CDR1 is KGHDR and CDR2 SFDVKD. This CDR3 is 15 amino acids long. The CDR3 sequence: CATSAPGQTNQPQHF. For the CDR3, the DNA is TGTGCCACCAGTGCCCCGGGGCAGACCAATCAGCCCCAGCATTTT.

This clonotype was seen only once. This chain connects TRBV20-1 to TRBJ2-2; D might be TRBD2 (6 bases). Between the trimmed V and J ends, which lost 5 bases and 4 bases, there was a span of 17 bases. CDR1 is DFQATT and CDR2 is SNEGSKA in the germline V gene (reference sequence). The CDR3 spans 15 residues. The CDR3 bases are TGCAGTGCTGCCCGGGACTCCGCACTCACCGGGGAGCTGTTTTTT. Its translation: CSAARDSALTGELFF.